This T cell receptor beta chain is drawn from a study of a mutant IDH1 vaccine in newly diagnosed glioma. Study information: Vaccination began 4-6 weeks post radiotherapy alone, or with temozolomide cycles. Before enrollment, the patients had been treated with radiotherapy alone, temozolomide alone, or both together. Most of them had received both. Regarding the study as a whole: Detectable vaccine-induced immune responses arose in around 93% of patients.

As concerns this clone: Its antigen is as yet unknown.

Clones were read by immunoSEQ multiplex PCR, and TCRdb kept only the in-frame ones, dropping some. This sample yields around 46,000 clones, of which approximately 78% are seen a single time; roughly 4.8% belongs to the top ten. Documented time point: week 5, during vaccination. Vaccinated patients received 300 ug of mutant IDH1 20-mer peptide per dose, with topical imiquimod. The sequenced sample was PBMCs, obtained from a glioma patient whose treatment included an IDH1 peptide vaccine. The source of this sequence is a man in his forties or fifties with glioma.

The CDR3 protein is CASSRQGVNYEQYF. The CDR3 DNA reads as TGTGCCAGCAGCCGACAGGGGGTTAACTACGAGCAGTACTTC. The chain links TRBV7-9 to TRBJ2-7; 9 nucleotides align to TRBD1. Unmatched junction bases numbered 5, after V lost 5 bases and J lost 3 bases. This CDR3 has 14 amino acids. The germline CDR1 and CDR2 sequences are SEHNR and FQNEAQ (reference sequence).